This entry describes one T cell receptor (beta chain). These data come from a study of blood T cell repertoires in COVID-19. Study in general: Collection of acute and convalescent COVID-19 samples took place in the United States, Italy and Spain. T cells, B-cell-depleted T cells, or PBMCs provided the cDNA or gDNA that served as material.

The CDR3 contains 15 residues. With 5 bases clipped from V and 2 bases from J, the junction kept 8 bases outside the gene matches. CDR1 and CDR2 (germline): SSHAT, FNYEAQ (reference sequence). As processed by the authors: How many nucleated cells were present was estimated from reference gene primer amplification. Produced via immunoSEQ multiplex PCR; TCRdb's table is partial and in-frame only. The V and J calls and clone size come from that table; D and trimming were worked out from the DNA. Of around 300,000 clones in the sample, nearly 90% were seen once. The sequence was obtained from a man between 18 and 29 years old with active or convalescent COVID-19. Material: peripheral blood. This chain connects TRBV7-7 to TRBJ2-7, with TRBD1 identical over 8 bases. The CDR3 coding sequence is TGTGCCAGCAGCCTAGGACAGGGCCTACCCTACGAGCAGTACTTC. This encodes CASSLGQGLPYEQYF.